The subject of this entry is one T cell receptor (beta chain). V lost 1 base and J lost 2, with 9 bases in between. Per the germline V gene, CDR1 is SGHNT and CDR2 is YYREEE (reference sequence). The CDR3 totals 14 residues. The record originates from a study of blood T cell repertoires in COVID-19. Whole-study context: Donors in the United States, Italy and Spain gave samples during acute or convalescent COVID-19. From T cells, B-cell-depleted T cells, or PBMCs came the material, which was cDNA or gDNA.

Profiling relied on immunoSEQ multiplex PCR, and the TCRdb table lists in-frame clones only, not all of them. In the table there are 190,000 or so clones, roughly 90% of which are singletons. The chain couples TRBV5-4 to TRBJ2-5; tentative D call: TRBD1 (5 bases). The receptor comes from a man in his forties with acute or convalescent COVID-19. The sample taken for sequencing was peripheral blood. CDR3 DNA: TGTGCCAGCAGCTTGAGGGCAGGGCAAGAGACCCAGTACTTC. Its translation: CASSLRAGQETQYF. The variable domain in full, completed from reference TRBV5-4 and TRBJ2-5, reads ETGVTQSPTHLIKTRGQQVTLRCSSQSGHNTVSWYQQALGQGPQFIFQYYREEENGRGNFPPRFSGLQFPNYSSELNVNALELDDSALYLCASSLRAGQETQYFGPGTRLLVL.